Below are 24 T cell receptor beta chains sequenced from a single sample in a study of Graves' ophthalmopathy and Graves' hyperthyroidism. Scientists amplified the TCR beta CDR3 regions from RNA transcripts. Scientists carried out first-round RT-PCR using HTBI primers and then a second-round multiplex PCR. Using its own MiXCR run on the multiplex PCR reads, TCRdb lists one record per CDR3 protein. The sample has over a million distinct CDR3 sequences, less than 45% seen once. Source material: peripheral blood or thyroid tissue (not recorded which). Receptors were obtained from an adult man with Graves' hyperthyroidism.

The rearrangement links TRBV19 to TRBJ1-3; D perhaps matches TRBD1 (5 bases). Germline assignment: CDR1 LNHDA and CDR2 SQIVND (reference sequence). V was trimmed by 7 bases and J by 8 bases, leaving 12 bases between them. CDR3 length: 12 residues. CDR3 DNA: TGTGCCAGTAAGAGGGGCACGGACACCATATATTTT. Its translation: CASKRGTDTIYF.

On this clonotype: A much larger clone differs by one base, so this may be a read error. This chain connects TRBV10-3 to TRBJ2-2; 9 positions agree with TRBD2. Germline V gene lookup returns CDR1 ENHRY and CDR2 SYGVKD. J gave up 3 bases and V 10 bases, and 9 bases lay outside the gene matches. The CDR3 contains 15 residues. The CDR3 DNA reads as TGTGCCACACGGGGGGCTAGCGGGGACACCGGGGAGCTGTTTTTT. Translation gives CATRGASGDTGELFF.

Many counts were recorded for this clonotype. This rearrangement joins TRBV2 to TRBJ1-1; D not resolved. This CDR3 has 16 residues. The germline V and J ends were trimmed by 0 bases and 5 bases, with 16 bases remaining between them. Per the germline V gene, CDR1 is SNHLY and CDR2 is FYNNEI. The CDR3 here is CASSEAVGGIRTEAFF. In DNA, the CDR3 is TGTGCCAGCAGTGAAGCGGTCGGTGGGATTAGGACTGAAGCTTTCTTT.

In its sample, this clonotype was seen many times. The gene calls are TRBV7-8 and TRBJ1-4; D gene ambiguous. The germline CDR1 and CDR2 sequences are SGHVS and FQNEAQ. The V gene lost 3 bases and the J gene lost 6 bases, with 2 bases spanning the gap. The CDR3 sequence is 11 residues long. The CDR3 nucleotides are TGTGCCAGCAGCTTCGATGAAAAACTGTTTTTT. Its translation is CASSFDEKLFF.

This clonotype was seen ten or more times. The chain carries TRBV5-1 and TRBJ1-1; D not resolved. The CDR3 is 13 amino acids. The germline V and J ends were trimmed by 4 bases and 3 bases, with 10 bases remaining between them. The germline gives CDR1 SGHRS, CDR2 YFSETQ. For the CDR3, the DNA is TGCGCCAGCAGCCCCGCCGGGGACACTGAAGCTTTCTTT. Encoded protein: CASSPAGDTEAFF.

The V call is TRBV7-8, the J call TRBJ2-2; weak D call: TRBD2 (6 bases). Germline lookup yields CDR1 SGHVS and CDR2 FQNEAQ. The germline V and J ends were trimmed by 8 bases and 2 bases, with 18 bases remaining between them. This CDR3 comprises 16 residues. The CDR3 protein is CASPQGGGINTGELFF. CDR3 bases: TGTGCCAGCCCTCAAGGAGGAGGGATTAACACCGGGGAGCTGTTTTTT.

This clonotype was seen only a few times. The rearrangement links TRBV7-8 to TRBJ1-2, with a tentative D call TRBD1 (6 bases). The CDR3 sequence is 15 residues long. CDR1 SGHVS and CDR2 FQNEAQ come from the germline V gene. Trimming cost V 5 bases and J 2 bases, with 15 bases left between them. The CDR3 region has the DNA TGTGCCAGCAGCACCCCGAGGGGGGTAAACTATGGCTACACCTTC. Its translation is CASSTPRGVNYGYTF.

This clonotype has at least ten counts. The chain links TRBV7-2 to TRBJ2-7, with TRBD2 matching over 7 bases. Looked up from germline, CDR1 is SGHTA and CDR2 is FQGNSA. V shed 4 bases, J shed 4 bases, and the junction held 10 bases outside the gene matches. The CDR3 is made up of 15 amino acids. The CDR3 region is CASSSSGGRQYEQYF. The CDR3 DNA is TGTGCCAGCAGCTCCTCGGGCGGGAGACAATACGAGCAGTACTTC.

This clonotype was seen ten or more times. The V call is TRBV19, the J call TRBJ2-7; TRBD1 matches at 7 bases. Germline CDR1 reads LNHDA; CDR2 reads SQIVND (reference sequence). Trimming removed 1 base from V and 3 bases from J; junction bases left unmatched: 3. The CDR3 extends over 14 amino acids. CDR3 DNA sequence: TGTGCCAGTAGTATAGGGGCAGGGGGCTACGAGCAGTACTTC. Its protein product is CASSIGAGGYEQYF.

The table lists this clonotype with many counts. The chain recombines TRBV2 with TRBJ1-5; possible D gene TRBD1, 5 bases. Trimming shortened V by 3 bases and J by 6 bases, and 15 bases separated the two germline ends. Germline V gene sequence: CDR1 SNHLY, CDR2 FYNNEI. The CDR3 sequence is 15 residues long. This CDR3 is CASSERRRGGQPQHF. CDR3 in DNA: TGTGCCAGCAGTGAGAGGCGGAGGGGCGGTCAGCCCCAGCATTTT.

In regard to this clonotype: One end of the junction does not line up with germline, which may come from a read error. The chain recombines TRBV7-9 with TRBJ2-7; D ambiguous. Per germline, CDR1 SEHNR and CDR2 FQNEAQ (reference sequence). This CDR3 has 15 amino acids. Here the CDR3 DNA reads TGTGCCAGCAGCTTAGGCGCTACGAGCTCCCACGAGCAGTACTTC. Amino acids: CASSLGATSSHEQYF. Supplemented by reference TRBV7-9 and TRBJ2-7, the full variable domain reads DTGVSQNPRHKITKRGQNVTFRCDPISEHNRLYWYRQTLGQGPEFLTYFQNEAQLEKSRLLSDRFSAERPKGSFSTLEIQRTEQGDSAMYLCASSLGATSSHEQYFGPGTRLTVT.

This clonotype showed up many times. The rearrangement uses TRBV27 and TRBJ1-1; D is unresolved. The CDR3 consists of 14 residues. V shed 2 bases and J shed 1 base, with 8 bases lying between them. Per germline, CDR1 MNHEY and CDR2 SMNVEV (reference sequence). The CDR3 region is CASSLRRGNTEAFF. The CDR3 coding sequence is TGTGCCAGCAGTTTACGGCGAGGGAACACTGAAGCTTTCTTT.

This clonotype was counted only a few times. The junction differs from germline at one of its ends, possibly a read error. This chain joins TRBV7-3 and TRBJ2-7, with D maybe TRBD1 (6 bases). This CDR3 has 17 amino acids. Germline-derived CDR1 and CDR2 are SGHTA and FQGTGA. The CDR3 sequence is CASSLETGTRSSYDQYF. Written as DNA, the CDR3 is TGTGCCAGCAGCTTAGAGACGGGGACACGTAGCTCCTACGATCAGTACTTC.

Notes on this clonotype: Since a far larger clone is one base different, this is likely a read error. The CDR3 sequence is CASSFGGDTEPFF. In DNA, the CDR3 is TGCGCCAGCAGCTTTGGGGGGGACACTGAACCTTTCTTT. V and J are TRBV5-1 and TRBJ1-1, with D perhaps TRBD1 (6 bases). CDR3 length equals 13 residues. Germline-derived CDR1 and CDR2 are SGHRS and YFSETQ.

As regards this clonotype: A much larger clone is a single base away; this may be a read error. The CDR3 DNA reads TGCAGTGCTAGCAATTGGGGCGCGGGCACCGGGGAGCTGTTTTTT. Translating it yields CSASNWGAGTGELFF. The genes are TRBV20-1 and TRBJ2-2; D tentatively reads TRBD1 or TRBD2 (5 bases each). Germline CDR1 DFQATT, CDR2 SNEGSKA (reference sequence). CDR3 size: 15 residues. V lost 3 bases, J lost 4 bases, and 15 bases lay in between.

The V and J genes are TRBV7-2 and TRBJ1-4, with 7 bases matching TRBD1. The CDR3 length is 13 residues. Unmatched junction bases numbered 6, after V lost 7 bases and J lost 7 bases. Germline loops: CDR1 SGHTA, CDR2 FQGNSA. This chain's CDR3 is CASNPGGVEKLFF. DNA for the CDR3: TGTGCCAGCAATCCAGGGGGTGTTGAAAAACTGTTTTTT.

This chain connects TRBV29-1 to TRBJ1-2, with a possible D match to TRBD1 (5 bases). The germline V gene encodes CDR1 SQVTM and CDR2 ANQGSEA. This CDR3 contains 13 residues. Trimming shortened V by 5 bases and J by 4 bases, and 14 bases separated the two germline ends. CDR3 loop: CSVSRTGIYGYTF. Here the CDR3 DNA reads TGCAGCGTTTCTAGAACAGGAATCTATGGCTACACCTTC.

CDR3: CSVLNSSANYGYTF. The DNA for the CDR3 is TGCAGCGTTTTGAACAGTTCAGCTAACTATGGCTACACCTTC. The chain is built from TRBV29-1 and TRBJ1-2; the D is unclear. The germline V and J ends were trimmed by 5 bases and 0 bases, with 13 bases remaining between them. The CDR3 length is 14 residues. The germline CDR1 and CDR2 sequences are SQVTM and ANQGSEA.

With respect to this clonotype: Being one base from a much bigger clone, this may be a read error. In nucleotides, the CDR3 is TGTGCCAGCAGCCCTCTAGCGGGGGGGAAAGAGCCCCAGTACTTC. Encoded protein: CASSPLAGGKEPQYF. The V call is TRBV25-1, the J call TRBJ2-5; 12 nucleotides line up with TRBD2. CDR3 length: 15 residues. The germline CDR1 and CDR2 sequences are MGHDK and SYGVNS.

This rearrangement joins TRBV7-9 to TRBJ2-7; D is ambiguous. The CDR3 extends over 14 amino acids. The V and J ends lost 4 bases and 5 bases respectively, with 15 bases between them. The germline CDR1 and CDR2 sequences are SEHNR and FQNEAQ (reference sequence). CDR3 nucleotide sequence: TGTGCCAGCAGCTCCCGACGCGCAACCCACGAGCAGTACTTC. As protein: CASSSRRATHEQYF.

Only a few counts were recorded for this clonotype. This chain joins TRBV12-3 or TRBV12-4 and TRBJ1-4, with a possible D match to TRBD1 (6 bases). V lost 8 bases to trimming and J lost 6 bases, with 19 bases between them. This CDR3 comprises 15 residues. The CDR3 sequence: CASQRGVYKDEKLFF. The CDR3 DNA sequence: TGTGCCAGCCAGAGGGGGGTCTACAAAGATGAAAAACTGTTTTTT.

At least ten counts were recorded for this clonotype. The rearrangement links TRBV2 to TRBJ2-7, with 7 nucleotides matching TRBD1. CDR1 and CDR2 (germline): SNHLY, FYNNEI. Trimming removed 0 bases from V and 7 bases from J; junction bases left unmatched: 9. CDR3 length equals 15 residues. CDR3 DNA sequence: TGTGCCAGCAGTGAAGCCGGGACAGCGTCCCGGGAGCAGTACTTC. The encoded protein is CASSEAGTASREQYF.

This clonotype has a handful of counts. CDR3 residues: CASSHDREQETQYF. The CDR3, as DNA: TGTGCCAGCAGCCACGACAGGGAACAAGAGACCCAGTACTTC. The rearrangement links TRBV3-2 to TRBJ2-5; the table's D call, TRBD1, has no DNA check behind it. TRBV3-2 is a pseudogene segment. The CDR3 has 14 amino acids.

There are a few counts of this clonotype. The chain couples TRBV12-3 or TRBV12-4 to TRBJ1-4, with 7 bases that match TRBD1. Trimming took 7 bases from V and 7 from J; bases not matched to a gene: 18. The CDR3 has 17 amino acids. The DNA of the CDR3 is TGTGCCAGCACCTTAAATATAGGTCCAGGGGGGACTGAAAAACTGTTTTTT. Protein product: CASTLNIGPGGTEKLFF.